This TCR beta chain was documented in a study of blood T cells in healthy people across ages (dated by TCRdb to 2013 to 2016). General notes on the study: In model experiments, template switching captured about one uniquely barcoded TCR beta cDNA molecule for every two T cells. To track age-related changes in TCR beta repertoire diversity, the study relied on deep sequencing normalized with unique cDNA molecular identifiers. The donors were split into four age groups: young (average 16 years), middle-aged (39), aged (more than 55) and long-lived (roughly 77). To avoid experimental bias, donors of different ages were randomly spread across the sequencing lanes. Two additional independent replicas of 1 million unique cDNA reads from the same blood draw were analyzed for two donors (one aged 18 to 30 and one aged 80 or older). Summary of the overall study and its limitations: Total diversity estimates from one million sequenced T cells were considered lower bounds and underestimates. Compared with the aged group, more naive CD4+ T cells, fewer expanded clones and increased TCR diversity were shown by the long-lived group, suggesting age selection. The CMV infection status of donors was not known, potentially confounding age-related changes in expanded clonotypes. The percentage of naive T cells measured by flow cytometry correlated strongly with observed TCR beta diversity. Since profiling was done on bulk unsorted PBMCs, naive and antigen-experienced compartments could not be conclusively compared. As age increased, observed TCR beta diversity per million T cells dropped in a roughly linear way, and a significant reduction was already evident by age around 41.

Donors were 40 or so systemically healthy Caucasian individuals from Russia aged roughly 6 to 95 years. Each donor gave 8 to 10 milliliters of peripheral blood, drawn into EDTA-treated Vacutainer tubes. Ficoll-Paque density-gradient centrifugation was used to isolate PBMCs, with at least 6 million per sample. Trizol reagent was used to extract total RNA from PBMCs, with at least 6 micrograms per sample. Naive CD45RAhigh/CD27high T cell percentages were measured by flow cytometry on a PBMC aliquot from every donor. In the germline V gene (reference sequence), CDR1 corresponds to DFQATT and CDR2 to SNEGSKA. The cysteine opens and the phenylalanine closes a CDR3 of 16 amino acids. Just the 48-base CDR3 DNA is kept, in frame starting at base 1. Germline trimming amounts to 0 bases on V and 9 bases on J, with 11 as the count of junction bases outside the gene matches. This clonotype showed up just a few times. Its recognized antigen is unknown. Base qualities are not recorded, but no much larger clone differs from it by a single base.

Libraries were prepared through 5' RACE. Sequencing was carried out with an Illumina HiSeq 2500. A second about 7 to 12 cycle PCR used a sample-barcoded 5' primer and a J-beta primer mix. A unique molecular identifier was introduced onto each TCR beta cDNA molecule by a template-switch 5' adaptor carrying 12 random nucleotides. Each sample yielded at least 2.5 million CDR3-containing paired-end reads. All of the RNA was converted into first-strand cDNA using the Mint cDNA synthesis kit, with a TRBC-specific oligonucleotide serving as the primer. After uracil-DNA glycosylase treatment, a first 18-cycle PCR used universal primers M1SS and BC2_uni_R on all cDNA. Per the source publication's procedure: For normalization, 1 million high-quality reads, each with a distinct molecular identifier, were randomly selected from each sample. Instead of being binned into consensus sequences, reads that shared molecular identifiers were thrown out. MiTCR, set to a Q25 quality threshold and the strictest error-elimination algorithm, was used for CDR3 identification, clonotype clustering and error correction. Lower-bound total TCR beta diversity was estimated with a nonparametric unseen species model using Euler transformation. TCRdb reworked the public reads: Q25 trimming with fastp, MiXCR clone assembly, productive beta chains retained. Under each unique CDR3 protein, matching rows form one entry showing the most common genes and DNA. What appears here as the V and J calls and clone size reflects TCRdb's work, not the paper's. The sample has 1,300,000 or so distinct CDR3 sequences on record, around 59% of them singletons. In total, the top ten clones hold more than 6% of the sample.

The sample consisted of blood. The sequence joins TRBV20-1 to TRBJ2-1; TRBD2 aligns with 10 central bases. The origin of this receptor is a man between 18 and 35 years old in good health. The CDR3 region has the sequence CSARDLGLAGVTEQFF. The nucleotide sequence is given as TGCAGTGCTAGAGATCTAGGGCTAGCGGGAGTAACTGAGCAGTTCTTC.